Ten or more counts support the clone carrying this T cell receptor (beta chain). No antigen is known for it. The CDR3 contains 14 residues. Trimming at V came to 5 bases and at J to 2 bases, leaving 4 bases not matched to a gene. Unique molecular identifiers were present on the cDNA, and a universal primer site came from template switching. TCRdb re-analysed the 5' RACE reads in MiXCR, keeping a single row per CDR3 protein. The profile covers just under 550,000 distinct CDR3 sequences, with roughly 15% appearing a single time and about 0.4% taken by the ten largest. The sample originates from a study of identical twins. Study results and limitations: Alpha sequences that were out-of-frame and twin-shared showed an excess of low generation probability. Weaker excess twin sharing was observed in beta out-of-frame sequences. There was more out-of-frame TCR alpha sharing in monozygotic twins than models estimated.

These data were also reused for a study on yellow fever vaccine responses in identical twins.

The source of this sequence is a woman in her late teens or twenties in good health. The sequencing sample was made of CD4+ T cells sorted from blood. The genes are TRBV12-3 or TRBV12-4 and TRBJ1-2; 8 positions agree with TRBD1. This CDR3 is CASSPRTGNYGYTF. Written as DNA, the CDR3 is TGTGCCAGCAGTCCGAGGACAGGGAACTATGGCTACACCTTC.